A few counts support the clone carrying this T cell receptor (beta chain). Its antigen remains unknown. This sample was included in a study of blood T cells in healthy people across ages. Study-level points and caveats: It was found that TCR beta diversity correlated strongly with the percentage of naive T cells.

PCR was performed a second time for roughly 7 to 12 cycles using a sample-barcoded 5' primer and a J-beta primer mix. Every cDNA molecule carried a tag from a template-switch adaptor bearing 12 random nucleotides. CDR3-containing paired-end reads numbering at least 2.5 million came from each sample. TCRdb itself ran the 5' RACE reads through MiXCR, one entry per CDR3 protein. Of 800,000 or so distinct CDR3 sequences in the sample, around 68% were seen once. Trimming cost V 6 bases and J 11 bases, with 19 bases left between them. The CDR3 totals 13 residues. Germline lookup yields CDR1 SEHNR and CDR2 FQNEAQ (reference sequence).

The rearrangement links TRBV7-9 to TRBJ1-1; D is ambiguous. The sequence came from a man between 25 and 39 years old in good health. The sequenced sample consisted of blood. The CDR3 region is CASSRDEGIEAFF. CDR3 DNA: TGTGCCAGCAGTCGGGATGAGGGAATTGAGGCTTTCTTT.